This T cell receptor beta chain was sequenced for a study of T cells after yellow fever vaccination. General study points: Abundant clonotypes from the bulk population could have been carried over as contaminants into FACS-sorted repertoires.

UMIs and a universal primer site were added when TCR cDNA was made by 5'RACE template switching. A single record per CDR3 protein comes from TCRdb applying MiXCR to the 5' RACE reads. The sample holds roughly 330,000 distinct CDR3 sequences, 3% to 4.5% seen once. The CDR3 sequence is 15 residues long. Germline V gene data show CDR1 as GTSNPN and CDR2 as SVGIG (reference sequence). V was pared by 2 bases and J by 0 bases, with 10 bases between. There are a few counts of this clonotype. The target antigen is unknown. The source was PBMCs, collected 5 days after the yellow fever booster vaccination. The origin of this receptor is a young man who received the YFV17D yellow fever vaccine. The chain recombines TRBV30 with TRBJ2-2, with D unresolved. The CDR3 sequence: CAWSPWTANTGELFF. CDR3 nucleotides: TGTGCCTGGAGTCCCTGGACCGCGAACACCGGGGAGCTGTTTTTT.